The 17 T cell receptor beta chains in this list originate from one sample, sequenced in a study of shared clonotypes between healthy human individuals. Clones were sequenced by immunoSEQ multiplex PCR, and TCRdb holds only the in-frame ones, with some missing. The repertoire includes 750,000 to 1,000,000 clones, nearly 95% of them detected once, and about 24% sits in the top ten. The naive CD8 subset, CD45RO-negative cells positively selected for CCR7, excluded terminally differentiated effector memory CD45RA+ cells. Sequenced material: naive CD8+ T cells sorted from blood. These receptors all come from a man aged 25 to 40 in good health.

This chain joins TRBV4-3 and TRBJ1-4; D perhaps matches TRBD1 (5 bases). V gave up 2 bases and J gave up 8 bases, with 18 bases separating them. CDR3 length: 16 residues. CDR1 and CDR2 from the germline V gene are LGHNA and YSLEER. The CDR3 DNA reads TGCGCCAGCAGCCAAACCGAGGACACCCGAGGGGAAAAACTGTTTTTT. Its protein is CASSQTEDTRGEKLFF.

CDR3 in DNA: TGTGCCAGCAGTGGCATATGGACGGGGAACACTGAAGCTTTCTTT. Amino acid sequence: CASSGIWTGNTEAFF. The chain links TRBV28 to TRBJ1-1, with no clear D. Between the trimmed V and J ends, which lost 5 bases and 1 base, there was a span of 14 bases. Germline-derived CDR1 and CDR2 are MDHEN and SYDVKM. The CDR3 is 15 residues long.

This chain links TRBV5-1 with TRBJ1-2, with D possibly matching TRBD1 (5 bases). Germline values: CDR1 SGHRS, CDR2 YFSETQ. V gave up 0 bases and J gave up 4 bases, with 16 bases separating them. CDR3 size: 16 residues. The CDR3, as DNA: TGCGCCAGCAGCTTGGCCCTTCAGGGTCCATTCTATGGCTACACCTTC. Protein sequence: CASSLALQGPFYGYTF.

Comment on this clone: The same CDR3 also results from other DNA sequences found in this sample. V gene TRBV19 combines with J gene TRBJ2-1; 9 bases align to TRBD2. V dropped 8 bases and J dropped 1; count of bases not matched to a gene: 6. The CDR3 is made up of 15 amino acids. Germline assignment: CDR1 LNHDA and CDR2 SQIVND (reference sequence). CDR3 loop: CASSLAGGSYNEQFF. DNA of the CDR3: TGTGCCAGTTCCCTGGCGGGAGGGTCCTACAATGAGCAGTTCTTC.

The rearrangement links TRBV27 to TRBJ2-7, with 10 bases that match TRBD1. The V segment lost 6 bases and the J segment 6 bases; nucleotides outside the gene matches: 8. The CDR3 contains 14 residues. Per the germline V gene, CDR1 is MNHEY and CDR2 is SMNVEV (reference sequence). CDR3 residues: CASRRTGGGSEQYF. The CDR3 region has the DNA TGTGCCAGCAGGAGGACAGGGGGTGGGTCCGAGCAGTACTTC.

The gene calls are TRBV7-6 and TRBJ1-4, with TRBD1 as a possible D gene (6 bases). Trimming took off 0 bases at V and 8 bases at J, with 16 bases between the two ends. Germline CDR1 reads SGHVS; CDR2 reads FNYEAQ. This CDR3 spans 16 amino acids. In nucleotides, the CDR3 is TGTGCCAGCAGCTTAGCGGTCAGGGGAGGGTTAGAAAAACTGTTTTTT. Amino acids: CASSLAVRGGLEKLFF.

The CDR3 sequence is CASSPTSGSLYEQYF. CDR3 DNA sequence: TGTGCCAGCAGCCCCACTAGCGGGAGTCTCTACGAGCAGTACTTC. The gene calls are TRBV9 and TRBJ2-7, with 11 bases lining up with TRBD2. V lost 4 bases to trimming and J lost 3 bases; unmatched junction nucleotides: 6. This CDR3 contains 15 residues. Germline V gene lookup returns CDR1 SGDLS and CDR2 YYNGEE.

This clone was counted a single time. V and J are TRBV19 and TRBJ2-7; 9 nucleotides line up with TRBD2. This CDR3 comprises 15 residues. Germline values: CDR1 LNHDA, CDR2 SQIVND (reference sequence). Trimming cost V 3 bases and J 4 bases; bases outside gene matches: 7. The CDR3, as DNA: TGTGCCAGTAGTATTGCTAGCGGGAATTCTTACGAGCAGTACTTC. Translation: CASSIASGNSYEQYF.

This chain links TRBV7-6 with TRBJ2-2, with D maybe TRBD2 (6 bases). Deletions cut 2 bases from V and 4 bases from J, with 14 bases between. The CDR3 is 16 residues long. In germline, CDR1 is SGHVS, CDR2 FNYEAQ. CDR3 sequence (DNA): TGTGCCAGCAGCTTAATCGGGTGGGAGGTCACCGGGGAGCTGTTTTTT. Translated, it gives CASSLIGWEVTGELFF.

CDR3 nucleotides: TGTGCCAGCAGTATCGGACAGGGAAAAGTTTACGAGCAGTACTTC. Translated, it gives CASSIGQGKVYEQYF. The chain joins TRBV27 to TRBJ2-7; 8 nucleotides agree with TRBD1. This CDR3 region has 15 residues. Trimming removed 5 bases from V and 4 bases from J; junction bases left unmatched: 10. Germline V gives CDR1 MNHEY, CDR2 SMNVEV (reference sequence).

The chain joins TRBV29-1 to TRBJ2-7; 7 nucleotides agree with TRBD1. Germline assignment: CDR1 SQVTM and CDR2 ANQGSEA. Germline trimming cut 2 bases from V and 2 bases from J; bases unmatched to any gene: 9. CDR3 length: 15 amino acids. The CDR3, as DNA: TGCAGCGTTGAACTGTCCGGGACAGTAGCCTACGAGCAGTACTTC. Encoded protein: CSVELSGTVAYEQYF.

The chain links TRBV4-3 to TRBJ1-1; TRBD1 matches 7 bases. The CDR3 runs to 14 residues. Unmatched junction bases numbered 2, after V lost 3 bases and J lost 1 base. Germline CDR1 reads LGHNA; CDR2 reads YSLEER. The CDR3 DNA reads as TGCGCCAGCAGCCACAGACAGGGGAACACTGAAGCTTTCTTT. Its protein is CASSHRQGNTEAFF.

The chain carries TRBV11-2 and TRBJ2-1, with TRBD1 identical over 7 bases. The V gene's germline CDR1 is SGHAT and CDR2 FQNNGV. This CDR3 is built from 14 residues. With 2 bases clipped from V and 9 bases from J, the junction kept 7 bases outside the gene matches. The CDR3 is CASSLIRGKGEQFF. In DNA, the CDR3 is TGTGCCAGCAGCTTAATCAGGGGGAAAGGTGAGCAGTTCTTC. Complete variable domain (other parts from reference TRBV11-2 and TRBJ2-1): EAGVAQSPRYKIIEKRQSVAFWCNPISGHATLYWYQQILGQGPKLLIQFQNNGVVDDSQLPKDRFSAERLKGVDSTLKIQPAKLEDSAVYLCASSLIRGKGEQFFGPGTRLTVL.

The CDR3 here is CAIGLSGQNTGELFF. CDR3 DNA sequence: TGTGCCATCGGTCTTAGCGGGCAGAACACCGGGGAGCTGTTTTTT. The chain joins TRBV6-5 to TRBJ2-2; 7 bases align to TRBD2. The germline gives CDR1 MNHEY, CDR2 SVGAGI. The CDR3 totals 15 residues. The V and J ends lost 10 bases and 1 base, in that order; junction bases with no gene match: 9.

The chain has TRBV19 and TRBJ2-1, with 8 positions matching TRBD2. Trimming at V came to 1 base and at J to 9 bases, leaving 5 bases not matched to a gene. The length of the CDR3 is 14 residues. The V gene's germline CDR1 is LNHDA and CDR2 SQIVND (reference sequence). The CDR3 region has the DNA TGTGCCAGTAGTATAGCGGGAGGGCCTGTTGAGCAGTTCTTC. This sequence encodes CASSIAGGPVEQFF.

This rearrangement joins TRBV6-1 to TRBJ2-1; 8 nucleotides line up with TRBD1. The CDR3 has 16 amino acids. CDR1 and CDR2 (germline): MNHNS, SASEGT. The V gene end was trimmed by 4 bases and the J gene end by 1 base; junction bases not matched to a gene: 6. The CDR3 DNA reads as TGTGCCAGCAGTGTTTCAGGGGGCCCTTCCTACAATGAGCAGTTCTTC. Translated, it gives CASSVSGGPSYNEQFF.

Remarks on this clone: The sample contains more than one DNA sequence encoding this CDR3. The CDR3 DNA reads as TGTGCCAGCAGTTTGCTTGATTCCTACGAGCAGTACTTC. Translating gives CASSLLDSYEQYF. V usage is TRBV28 and J usage is TRBJ2-7; no clear D. The germline gives CDR1 MDHEN, CDR2 SYDVKM. The CDR3 totals 13 residues. V gave up 3 bases and J gave up 1 base, with 7 bases separating them.